The 27 T cell receptor beta chains reported below all come from one sample, sequenced in a study of blood T cell repertoires in COVID-19. This table comes from immunoSEQ multiplex PCR, and its TCRdb copy is limited to in-frame clones, with some not included. The top ten hold approximately 9.3% of the sample, which has roughly 400,000 clones, just under 90% seen once. The sample taken for sequencing was PBMCs or T cells enriched from blood (not recorded which). These receptors all come from a woman in her fifties or sixties who had recovered from COVID-19.

This clone was recorded only once. The V gene is TRBV7-6, the J gene TRBJ2-3, with D unresolved. Trimming removed 1 base from V and 6 bases from J, with 5 bases in between. The CDR3 contains 12 residues. Germline CDR1 and CDR2: SGHVS and FNYEAQ. The CDR3 spells CASSLGLDTQYF. The DNA of the CDR3 is TGTGCCAGCAGCTTAGGACTGGATACGCAGTATTTT.

The chain recombines TRBV3-1 (or the pseudogene TRBV3-2) with TRBJ1-5; D is undetermined. Germline assignment: CDR1 LGHDT and CDR2 YNNKEL (reference sequence). The CDR3 spans 15 residues. Trimming removed 2 bases from V and 0 bases from J, with 8 bases in between. CDR3 in amino acids: CASSQHTDSNQPQHF. The CDR3 DNA reads TGTGCCAGCAGCCAACATACAGATAGCAATCAGCCCCAGCATTTT.

The V call is TRBV5-5, the J call TRBJ1-2; 9 nucleotides align to TRBD1. Germline V lookup: CDR1 SGHKS, CDR2 YYEKEE (reference sequence). The CDR3 length is 17 residues. The ends lost 4 bases at V and 0 bases at J; junction bases unmatched: 10. The CDR3 is CASSRAGQGLANYGYTF. The CDR3 nucleotides read TGTGCCAGCAGCCGGGCGGGACAGGGTTTAGCTAACTATGGCTACACCTTC. Full variable domain (outside the CDR3, taken from reference TRBV5-5 and TRBJ1-2): DAGVTQSPTHLIKTRGQQVTLRCSPISGHKSVSWYQQVLGQGPQFIFQYYEKEERGRGNFPDRFSARQFPNYSSELNVNALLLGDSALYLCASSRAGQGLANYGYTFGSGTRLTVV.

This sequence joins TRBV5-1 and TRBJ1-2; unclear D gene. The V and J ends lost 1 base and 5 bases respectively, with 15 bases between them. This CDR3 has 15 amino acids. From germline, CDR1 is SGHRS and CDR2 YFSETQ. The CDR3 DNA follows: TGCGCCAGCAGCTTGAACCTGGGAGTAGAGTATGGCTACACCTTC. It encodes CASSLNLGVEYGYTF.

The V and J genes are TRBV6-5 and TRBJ2-1; D gene uncertain. V lost 2 bases and J 6 bases, leaving 11 bases between the germline ends. The CDR3 is 14 residues long. The germline V gene has CDR1 MNHEY and CDR2 SVGAGI. CDR3 sequence (DNA): TGTGCCAGCAGTTACGCTGCTGGTAGCAATGAGCAGTTCTTC. Its protein is CASSYAAGSNEQFF.

The J gene is TRBJ1-6, the V gene TRBV2; possible D gene TRBD1, 6 bases. The CDR3 has 14 amino acids. Germline assignment: CDR1 SNHLY and CDR2 FYNNEI. V lost 8 bases and J lost 7, with 15 bases in between. The CDR3 loop is CASGRDTGNSPLHF. Written as DNA, the CDR3 is TGTGCCAGCGGACGGGACACCGGAAATTCACCCCTCCACTTT. Drawing the rest from reference TRBV2 and TRBJ1-6, the complete variable domain is EPEVTQTPSHQVTQMGQEVILRCVPISNHLYFYWYRQILGQKVEFLVSFYNNEISEKSEIFDDQFSVERPDGSNFTLKIRSTKLEDSAMYFCASGRDTGNSPLHFGNGTRLTVT.

This clone has only one observation. V usage is TRBV5-6 and J usage is TRBJ1-3; D remains ambiguous. This CDR3 region has 16 residues. Trimming stripped 5 bases from V and 0 bases from J, with 15 bases between. Germline CDR1 is SGHDT and CDR2 is YYEEEE. DNA for the CDR3: TGTGCCAGCAGTTTTTGGGCTCCTTCCTCTGGAAACACCATATATTTT. Amino acid sequence: CASSFWAPSSGNTIYF.

This chain connects TRBV27 to TRBJ1-6; 9 nucleotides line up with TRBD1. The CDR3 length is 15 residues. V trimming: 0 bases; J trimming: 9 bases; junction bases outside the gene matches: 3. Germline V gene data show CDR1 as MNHEY and CDR2 as SMNVEV (reference sequence). The CDR3 loop reads CASSLSGTGPSPLHF. In DNA form, the CDR3 reads TGTGCCAGCAGTTTATCGGGGACAGGGCCTTCACCCCTCCACTTT.

Comments on this clone: The sample holds other DNA sequences that translate to the same CDR3. The J gene is TRBJ2-7, the V gene TRBV28; D perhaps matches TRBD1 (5 bases). Trimming left V 2 bases short and J 7 bases short, with 12 bases between. The CDR3 loop spans 13 amino acids. The germline V gene has CDR1 MDHEN and CDR2 SYDVKM. CDR3 nucleotide sequence: TGTGCCAGCAGTTTAAGGGGAAGGGGAGAGCAGTACTTC. It is translated as CASSLRGRGEQYF. The full variable domain, its missing parts supplied by reference TRBV28 and TRBJ2-7, is DVKVTQSSRYLVKRTGEKVFLECVQDMDHENMFWYRQDPGLGLRLIYFSYDVKMKEKGDIPEGYSVSREKKERFSLILESASTNQTSMYLCASSLRGRGEQYFGPGTRLTVT.

The chain joins TRBV5-1 to TRBJ1-6; TRBD1 matches at 11 bases. This CDR3 has 17 residues. Germline CDR1 is SGHRS and CDR2 is YFSETQ. With V trimmed by 3 bases and J by 1 base, 3 bases remained unmatched. CDR3 DNA: TGCGCCAGCAGCTGGGACAGGGGGAGTTCCTATAATTCACCCCTCCACTTT. Its protein product is CASSWDRGSSYNSPLHF.

The gene calls are TRBV10-3 and TRBJ1-2; no clear D gene. V was clipped by 1 base and J by 7 bases, with 7 bases between them. In germline, CDR1 is ENHRY, CDR2 SYGVKD. The CDR3 has 12 residues. CDR3 in DNA: TGTGCCATCAGTGAGTTGTCTACTGGCTACACCTTC. Translation: CAISELSTGYTF.

A word on this clone: This may be a read error, as it is one base from a much larger clone. V usage is TRBV12-3 or TRBV12-4 and J usage is TRBJ1-5; D gene unclear. V was clipped by 3 bases and J by 6 bases, with 6 bases between them. The CDR3 totals 12 residues. The CDR3 spells CASSFPGQPQHF. The CDR3 nucleotides read TGTGCCAGCAGTTTTCCGGGTCAGCCCCAGCATTTT.

This chain uses TRBV24-1 with TRBJ2-7; 10 nucleotides align to TRBD1. V shed 3 bases and J 3 bases; nucleotides not matched to a gene: 4. The CDR3 runs 15 residues. Germline V gene sequence: CDR1 KGHDR, CDR2 SFDVKD. The CDR3 loop is CATSDPRDRGYEQYF. The CDR3 DNA reads TGTGCCACCAGTGATCCCCGGGACAGGGGCTACGAGCAGTACTTC.

The gene calls are TRBV5-8 and TRBJ1-1; possibly TRBD1 for D (6 bases). V dropped 2 bases and J dropped 5 bases, with 10 bases sitting between them. The CDR3 is 13 residues long. Germline CDR1 reads SGHTS; CDR2 reads YDEGEE. CDR3 nucleotide sequence: TGTGCCAGCAGCTTTTACAGGGTTACTGAAGCTTTCTTT. It yields the protein CASSFYRVTEAFF.

This rearrangement joins TRBV6-5 to TRBJ1-3, with a tentative D call TRBD1 (5 bases). Trimming removed 2 bases at V and 7 bases at J, with 12 bases between. The length of the CDR3 is 14 residues. CDR1 and CDR2 from the germline V gene are MNHEY and SVGAGI. The CDR3 DNA reads as TGTGCCAGCAGTTACGGTCAGGGATCGAACACCATATATTTT. Its protein is CASSYGQGSNTIYF.

The rearrangement uses TRBV19 and TRBJ1-3; possibly TRBD1 for D (5 bases). In germline, CDR1 is LNHDA, CDR2 SQIVND (reference sequence). The V gene lost 3 bases and the J gene lost 8 bases, with 14 bases spanning the gap. The CDR3 covers 14 residues. The CDR3 coding sequence is TGTGCCAGTAGTATCAGGGTTGGATCGGACACCATATATTTT. It is translated as CASSIRVGSDTIYF.

This chain connects TRBV18 to TRBJ1-1; D perhaps matches TRBD1 (5 bases). V was clipped by 3 bases and J by 3 bases, with 17 bases between them. Germline loops: CDR1 KGHSH, CDR2 LQKENI. CDR3 length: 16 residues. The CDR3 protein is CASSPNLGGIDTEAFF. In DNA form, the CDR3 reads TGTGCCAGCTCACCCAACCTCGGGGGGATAGACACTGAAGCTTTCTTT.

CDR3 in DNA: TGCGCCAGCAGCCAAGATGGAGGGCCTAGATCCTACAATGAGCAGTTCTTC. Translating gives CASSQDGGPRSYNEQFF. The chain is built from TRBV4-3 and TRBJ2-1, with TRBD2 as a possible D gene (6 bases). Trimming took off 0 bases at V and 1 base at J, with 13 bases between the two ends. The CDR3 loop spans 17 amino acids. The V gene's germline CDR1 is LGHNA and CDR2 YSLEER.

The CDR3 DNA is TGTGCCAGCAGCTTAGGAGGGTATTCGACTGAGCAGTACTTC. It is translated as CASSLGGYSTEQYF. The chain carries TRBV7-8 and TRBJ2-7; TRBD2 is a possible D gene (5 bases). V gave up 1 base and J gave up 7 bases, with 14 bases separating them. The germline CDR1 and CDR2 sequences are SGHVS and FQNEAQ. The CDR3 runs 14 residues. The full variable domain, completed using reference TRBV7-8 and TRBJ2-7, is GAGVSQSPRYKVAKRGQDVALRCDPISGHVSLFWYQQALGQGPEFLTYFQNEAQLDKSGLPSDRFFAERPEGSVSTLKIQRTQQEDSAVYLCASSLGGYSTEQYFGPGTRLTVT.

This sequence joins TRBV12-3 or TRBV12-4 and TRBJ1-1; D gene ambiguous. V lost 4 bases and J 0 bases, leaving 6 bases between the germline ends. This CDR3 region has 13 residues. CDR3 in amino acids: CASSSQLNTEAFF. The CDR3 coding sequence is TGTGCCAGCAGTTCTCAGTTGAACACTGAAGCTTTCTTT.

This clone turned up a few times. This chain uses TRBV28 with TRBJ1-5; D is unclear. Germline V gene data show CDR1 as MDHEN and CDR2 as SYDVKM. The CDR3 has 14 amino acids. Trimming shortened V by 5 bases and J by 7 bases, and 15 bases separated the two germline ends. CDR3 in amino acids: CASSIRLTGQPQHF. CDR3 in DNA: TGTGCCAGCAGTATCCGTCTTACGGGGCAGCCCCAGCATTTT. Complete variable domain (other parts from reference TRBV28 and TRBJ1-5): DVKVTQSSRYLVKRTGEKVFLECVQDMDHENMFWYRQDPGLGLRLIYFSYDVKMKEKGDIPEGYSVSREKKERFSLILESASTNQTSMYLCASSIRLTGQPQHFGDGTRLSIL.

J is TRBJ1-2 and V is TRBV12-3 or TRBV12-4; D might be TRBD1 (6 bases). With 7 bases removed from V and 4 bases from J, the gap between germline ends came to 13 bases. The CDR3 is made up of 13 amino acids. The DNA for the CDR3 is TGTGCCAGCACCGCGACAGGTTTCTATGGCTACACCTTC. Protein sequence: CASTATGFYGYTF.

The rearrangement joins TRBV3-1 (or the pseudogene TRBV3-2) to TRBJ1-2; D possibly corresponds to TRBD1 (6 bases). The CDR3 extends over 14 amino acids. Germline V lookup: CDR1 LGHDT, CDR2 YNNKEL (reference sequence). V was clipped by 3 bases and J by 5 bases, with 13 bases between them. The CDR3 sequence: CASSHYGQIYGYTF. CDR3 coding DNA: TGTGCCAGCAGCCACTACGGACAGATTTATGGCTACACCTTC.

This clone has only one observation. V gene TRBV30 combines with J gene TRBJ1-5; unclear D gene. CDR3 size: 13 residues. The germline V gene encodes CDR1 GTSNPN and CDR2 SVGIG (reference sequence). V lost 4 bases and J lost 4, with 11 bases in between. CDR3 protein: CAWIARGNQPQHF. DNA for the CDR3: TGTGCCTGGATCGCTCGGGGAAATCAGCCCCAGCATTTT.

The J gene is TRBJ1-6, the V gene TRBV2; 7 positions match TRBD1. V gave up 4 bases and J gave up 5 bases; unmatched junction bases: 2. The CDR3 loop spans 14 amino acids. Germline CDR1 reads SNHLY; CDR2 reads FYNNEI. The CDR3 DNA reads as TGTGCCAGCAGTGTACAGGGGCATAATTCACCCCTCCACTTT. Translating gives CASSVQGHNSPLHF.

The rearrangement joins TRBV12-3 or TRBV12-4 to TRBJ2-5; D remains ambiguous. The V and J ends lost 3 bases and 2 bases respectively, with 4 bases between them. This CDR3 has 12 residues. This CDR3 reads CASSFLQETQYF. The CDR3 coding sequence is TGTGCCAGCAGTTTTCTACAAGAGACCCAGTACTTC.

The chain links TRBV27 to TRBJ1-1, with 9 bases that match TRBD1. The CDR3 has 16 amino acids. Losses at the gene ends were 4 bases for V and 5 bases for J; bases not matched to a gene: 11. Germline V CDR1 and CDR2: MNHEY, SMNVEV (reference sequence). The CDR3 here is CASSSRTGVLRTEAFF. DNA for the CDR3: TGTGCCAGCAGTTCGAGGACAGGGGTATTGAGGACTGAAGCTTTCTTT.